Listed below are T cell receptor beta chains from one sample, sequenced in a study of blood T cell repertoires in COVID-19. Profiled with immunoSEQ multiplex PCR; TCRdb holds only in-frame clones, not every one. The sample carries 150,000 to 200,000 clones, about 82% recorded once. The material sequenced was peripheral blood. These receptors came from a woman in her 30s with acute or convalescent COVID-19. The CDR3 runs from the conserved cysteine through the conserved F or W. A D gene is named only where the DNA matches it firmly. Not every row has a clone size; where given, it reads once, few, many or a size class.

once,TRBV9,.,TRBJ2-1,CASSVAGVTYNEQFF,TGTGCCAGCAGCGTAGCGGGAGTAACCTACAATGAGCAGTTCTTC
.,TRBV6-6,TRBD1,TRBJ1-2,CASSSVQGEGYTF,TGTGCCAGCAGCTCTGTACAGGGGGAGGGCTACACCTTC
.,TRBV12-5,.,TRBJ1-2,CASGSAGVGYTF,TGTGCTAGTGGATCGGCAGGGGTCGGCTACACCTTC
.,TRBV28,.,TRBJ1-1,CASSLWDAGGTEAFF,TGTGCCAGCAGTTTGTGGGACGCGGGAGGCACTGAAGCTTTCTTT
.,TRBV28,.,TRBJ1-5,CASSLFGVRQPQHF,TGTGCCAGCAGTTTATTCGGGGTGCGGCAGCCCCAGCATTTT
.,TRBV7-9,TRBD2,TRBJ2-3,CASSATGTSSTDTQYF,TGTGCCAGCAGCGCGACCGGGACTAGCAGCACAGATACGCAGTATTTT
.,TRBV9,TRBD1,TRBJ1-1,CASSDLQGGNTEAFF,TGTGCCAGCAGCGACTTACAGGGGGGCAACACTGAAGCTTTCTTT
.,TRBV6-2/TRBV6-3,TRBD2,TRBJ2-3,CASSRTSGFGGGTQYF,TGTGCCAGCAGCAGAACTAGCGGCTTCGGGGGCGGTACGCAGTATTTT
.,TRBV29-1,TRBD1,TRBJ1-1,CSVTTGVNTEAFF,TGCAGCGTCACGACAGGGGTGAACACTGAAGCTTTCTTT
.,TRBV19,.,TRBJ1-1,CAASRDLGGNTEAFF,TGTGCCGCCAGTAGAGATTTAGGGGGGAACACTGAAGCTTTCTTT
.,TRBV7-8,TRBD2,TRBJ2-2,CASSPSVTSGGAGAGELFF,TGTGCCAGCAGCCCCTCCGTGACTAGCGGGGGGGCTGGTGCCGGGGAGCTGTTTTTT
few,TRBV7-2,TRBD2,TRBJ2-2,CASSLGLLAGGPEGELFF,TGTGCCAGCAGCTTGGGCCTTCTAGCGGGAGGGCCGGAGGGGGAGCTGTTTTTT
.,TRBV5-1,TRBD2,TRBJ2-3,CASRITPGLGGDTQYF,TGCGCCAGCAGGATAACACCGGGACTAGGAGGAGATACGCAGTATTTT
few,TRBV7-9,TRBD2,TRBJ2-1,CASSPSLAGVYNEQFF,TGTGCCAGCAGCCCATCCCTAGCGGGGGTCTACAATGAGCAGTTCTTC
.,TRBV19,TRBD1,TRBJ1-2,CASSSPLTGWGYTF,TGTGCCAGTAGTTCGCCTTTGACAGGGTGGGGCTACACCTTC
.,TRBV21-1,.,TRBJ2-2,CASSTGWFNTGELFF,TGTGCCAGCAGCACAGGGTGGTTCAACACCGGGGAGCTGTTTTTT
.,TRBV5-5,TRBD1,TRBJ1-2,CASSLEGQIYGYTF,TGTGCCAGCAGCTTGGAGGGACAGATCTATGGCTACACCTTC